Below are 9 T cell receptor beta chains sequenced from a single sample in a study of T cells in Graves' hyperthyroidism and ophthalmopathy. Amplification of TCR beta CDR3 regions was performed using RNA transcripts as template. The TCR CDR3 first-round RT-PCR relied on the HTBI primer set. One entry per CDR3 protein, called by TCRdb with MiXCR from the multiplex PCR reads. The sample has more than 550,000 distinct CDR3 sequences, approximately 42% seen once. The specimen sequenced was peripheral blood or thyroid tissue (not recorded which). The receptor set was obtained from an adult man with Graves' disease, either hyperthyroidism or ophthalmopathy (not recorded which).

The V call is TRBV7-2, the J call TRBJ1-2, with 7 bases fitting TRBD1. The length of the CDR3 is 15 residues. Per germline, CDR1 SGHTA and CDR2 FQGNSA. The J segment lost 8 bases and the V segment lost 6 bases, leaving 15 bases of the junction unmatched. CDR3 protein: CASSYTPQTGLGYTF. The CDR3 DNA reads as TGTGCCAGCAGTTACACACCCCAGACAGGGTTAGGCTACACCTTC.

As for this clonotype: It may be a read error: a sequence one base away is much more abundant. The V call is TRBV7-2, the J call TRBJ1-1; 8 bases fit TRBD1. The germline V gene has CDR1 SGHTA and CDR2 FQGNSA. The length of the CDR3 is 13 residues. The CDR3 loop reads CASSPGQDTEASF. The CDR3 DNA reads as TGTGCCAGCAGCCCGGGACAGGACACTGAAGCTTCCTTT.

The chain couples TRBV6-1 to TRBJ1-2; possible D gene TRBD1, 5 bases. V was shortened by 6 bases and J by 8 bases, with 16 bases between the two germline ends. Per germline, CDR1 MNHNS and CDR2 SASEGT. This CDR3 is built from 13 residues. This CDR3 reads CASSNGLRGGYTF. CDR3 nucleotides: TGTGCCAGCAGCAATGGGCTTCGGGGGGGCTACACCTTC.

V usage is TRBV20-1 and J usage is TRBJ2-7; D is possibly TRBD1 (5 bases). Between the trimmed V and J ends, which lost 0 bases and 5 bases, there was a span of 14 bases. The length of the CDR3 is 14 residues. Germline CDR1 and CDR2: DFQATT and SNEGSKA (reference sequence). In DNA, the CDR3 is TGCAGTGCTAGAGATACGACAGTACGAGACGAGCAGTACTTC. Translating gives CSARDTTVRDEQYF.

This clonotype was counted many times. CDR3: CSAGTNYGYTF. CDR3 in DNA: TGCAGCGCGGGGACTAACTATGGCTACACCTTC. The gene calls are TRBV29-1 and TRBJ1-2; D is undetermined. The CDR3 has 11 residues. Germline-derived CDR1 and CDR2 are SQVTM and ANQGSEA. V gave up 7 bases and J gave up 0 bases, with 6 bases separating them.

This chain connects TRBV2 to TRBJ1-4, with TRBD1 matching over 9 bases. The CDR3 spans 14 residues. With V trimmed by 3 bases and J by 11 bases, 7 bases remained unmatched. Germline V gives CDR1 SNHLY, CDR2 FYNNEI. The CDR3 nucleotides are TGTGCCAGCAGTGAGACAGGGGGGGAGAGTAAACTGTTTTTT. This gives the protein CASSETGGESKLFF.

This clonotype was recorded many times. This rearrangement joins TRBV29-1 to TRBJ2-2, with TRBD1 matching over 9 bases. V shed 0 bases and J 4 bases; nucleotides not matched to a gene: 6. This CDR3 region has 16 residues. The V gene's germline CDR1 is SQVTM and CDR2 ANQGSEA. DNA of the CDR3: TGCAGCGTTGAAGATGAGGACAGGGGAATCACCGGGGAGCTGTTTTTT. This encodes CSVEDEDRGITGELFF.

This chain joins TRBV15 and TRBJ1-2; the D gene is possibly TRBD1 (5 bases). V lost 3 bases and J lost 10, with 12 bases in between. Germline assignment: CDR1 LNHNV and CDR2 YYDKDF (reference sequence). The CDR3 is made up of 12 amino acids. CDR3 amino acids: CATSSKPGTYTF. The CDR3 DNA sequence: TGTGCCACCAGCAGTAAACCGGGGACCTACACCTTC. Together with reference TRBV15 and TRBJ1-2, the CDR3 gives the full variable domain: DAMVIQNPRYQVTQFGKPVTLSCSQTLNHNVMYWYQQKSSQAPKLLFHYYDKDFNNEADTPDNFQSRRPNTSFCFLDIRSPGLGDTAMYLCATSSKPGTYTFGSGTRLTVV.

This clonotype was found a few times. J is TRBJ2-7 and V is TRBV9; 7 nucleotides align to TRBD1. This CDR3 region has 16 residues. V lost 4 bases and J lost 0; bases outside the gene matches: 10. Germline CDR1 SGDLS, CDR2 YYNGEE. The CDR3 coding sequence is TGTGCCAGCAGCACCTATTCAGGGGGTGACTCCTACGAGCAGTACTTC. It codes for CASSTYSGGDSYEQYF.